The sequence of this T cell receptor (beta chain) was determined in a study of T-cell memory formation after mild COVID-19. This CDR3 has 15 amino acids. The V end was cut by 4 bases, the J end by 0 bases, with 10 bases between. From germline, CDR1 is SGHRS and CDR2 YFSETQ. TCRdb re-analysed the 5' RACE reads in MiXCR, keeping a single row per CDR3 protein. The sample contains some 350,000 distinct CDR3 sequences, about 16% of which appear only once. The receptor comes from a man between 18 and 29 years old who had mild COVID-19 (a few samples of this study predate the infection). Cell type and time point are not known. The V gene is TRBV5-1, the J gene TRBJ1-4; the D gene is possibly TRBD1 (5 bases). The sample consisted of PBMCs or a T cell subset sorted from them (not recorded which). CDR3 sequence: CASSPGRTTNEKLFF. The CDR3 nucleotides read TGCGCCAGCAGCCCGGGACGGACAACTAATGAAAAACTGTTTTTT.